This T cell receptor beta chain was sequenced for a study of control samples from healthy donors and cancer patients. Assay: immunoSEQ multiplex PCR; the TCRdb copy retains only in-frame clones and omits some. The sample lists about 67,000 clones, over 75% occurring once. The CDR3 covers 15 residues. Germline V lookup: CDR1 MDHEN, CDR2 SYDVKM. Trimming pared 6 bases from V and 8 bases from J, leaving 20 bases between. Material for sequencing was PBMCs. The V call is TRBV28, the J call TRBJ1-3; D perhaps matches TRBD1 (6 bases). This sequence was found in a woman aged 45-60 years with head and neck cancer. The CDR3 coding sequence is TGTGCCAGCAGCCAAGGGGGGTTCTCGGGAGACACCATATATTTT. Its translation: CASSQGGFSGDTIYF.